This is a list of T cell receptor beta chains from one sample in a study of T cell changes during pregnancy in multiple sclerosis. Sequencing was performed with immunoSEQ multiplex PCR; in TCRdb, only in-frame clones are kept and a portion is missing. The sample shows 30,000 to 35,000 clones, approximately 90% of them seen only once. The starting material was CD8+ T cells from peripheral blood mononuclear cells, obtained in the third trimester of pregnancy. These receptors were taken from a female donor with multiple sclerosis, enrolled in a pregnancy study. Each CDR3 is given with its conserved first and last residue. D genes are given only for firm matches. Size is omitted from some rows. Given values are once, few, many or a class for expanded clones.

>TRBJ1-4|TRBV6-1|TRBD1|.
CAMGSDRVRKKLFF
TGTGCCATGGGGTCGGACAGGGTGCGGAAAAAACTGTTTTTT
>TRBJ2-7|TRBV19|TRBD2|.
CASSKTSGGHEQYF
TGTGCCAGTAGTAAGACTAGCGGGGGCCACGAGCAGTACTTC
>TRBJ2-2|TRBV9|TRBD2|.
CASSVPLAGGTTGELFF
TGTGCCAGCAGCGTTCCCCTAGCGGGGGGAACCACCGGGGAGCTGTTTTTT
>TRBJ1-6|TRBV10-2|TRBD1|.
CASGDRINSPLHF
TGCGCCAGCGGGGACAGGATTAATTCACCCCTCCACTTT
>TRBJ2-3|TRBV7-9|TRBD2|.
CASSSSGLAGGGDTQYF
TGTGCCAGCAGCTCCTCGGGACTAGCGGGAGGTGGAGATACGCAGTATTTT
>TRBJ2-1|TRBV6-1|.|.
CASSAVGEQFF
TGTGCCAGCAGTGCAGTTGGTGAGCAGTTCTTC
>TRBJ2-1|TRBV7-8|TRBD2|.
CASSFFRLADNEQFF
TGTGCCAGCAGCTTTTTCCGACTAGCGGACAATGAGCAGTTCTTC
>TRBJ2-1|TRBV5-5|.|.
CASSPLGDISYNEQFF
TGTGCCAGCAGCCCACTGGGGGACATCTCCTACAATGAGCAGTTCTTC
>TRBJ1-3|TRBV5-6|.|.
CASSFRRVVNTIYF
TGTGCCAGCAGCTTTCGCAGGGTCGTCAACACCATATATTTT
>TRBJ2-2|TRBV4-3|.|few
CASSHTGGTGELFF
TGCGCCAGCAGCCACACCGGAGGCACCGGGGAGCTGTTTTTT
>TRBJ1-1|TRBV21-1|.|few
CASSKEDRENTEAFF
TGTGCCAGCAGCAAAGAGGACAGGGAGAACACTGAAGCTTTCTTT
>TRBJ2-1|TRBV11-2|.|once
CASSPRSYSSYNEQFF
TGTGCCAGCAGCCCCCGGAGCTATAGCTCCTACAATGAGCAGTTCTTC
>TRBJ1-2|TRBV6-5|TRBD1|.
CASSSDRVVYGYTF
TGTGCCAGCAGCTCCGACAGGGTGGTATATGGCTACACCTTC
>TRBJ1-1|TRBV7-6|.|.
CASSSHPIQTGTMNTEAFF
TGTGCCAGCAGCTCGCACCCCATCCAGACAGGAACTATGAACACTGAAGCTTTCTTT